This T cell receptor beta chain was sequenced in a study of blood T cell repertoires in COVID-19. Cohort 3 recovery required two negative PCRs, clearance, or symptom resolution. Trimming removed 2 bases from V and 0 bases from J; junction bases left unmatched: 15. CDR3 length: 20 residues. Looked up from germline, CDR1 is SGHTA and CDR2 is FQGTGA. Original methodology: Reference gene primer amplification gave nucleated cell count estimates. TCRdb's table, derived via immunoSEQ multiplex PCR, lists solely in-frame clones and lacks some. V and J calls and clone size are those listed in that table; D and trimming were worked out from the DNA. In the table there are about 500,000 clones, around 90% of which are singletons. The count of this clone is one.

The receptor was derived from a young woman who had recovered from COVID-19. The sample comprised PBMCs or T cells enriched from blood (not recorded which). The V gene is TRBV7-3, the J gene TRBJ2-3, with TRBD2 identical over 9 bases. The DNA of the CDR3 is TGTGCCAGCAGCTTAGGAATTTTAGCGGGGGTTCTCTCTAGCACAGATACGCAGTATTTT. Its protein is CASSLGILAGVLSSTDTQYF.